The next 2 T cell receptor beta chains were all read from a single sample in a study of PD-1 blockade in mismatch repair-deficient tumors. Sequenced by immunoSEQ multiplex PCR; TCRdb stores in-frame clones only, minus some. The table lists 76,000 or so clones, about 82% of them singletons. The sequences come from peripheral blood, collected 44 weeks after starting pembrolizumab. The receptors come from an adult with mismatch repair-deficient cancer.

CDR3 region: CASSALPLGRRGNQPQHF. Here the CDR3 DNA reads TGTGCCAGCAGCGCTCTTCCTCTCGGACGGAGGGGCAATCAGCCCCAGCATTTT. The V gene is TRBV11-3, the J gene TRBJ1-5, with D hard to call. Trimming removed 5 bases at V and 2 bases at J, with 22 bases between. This CDR3 is 18 amino acids long. Looked up from germline, CDR1 is SGHNT and CDR2 is YENEEA. The full variable domain, rest sourced from reference TRBV11-3 and TRBJ1-5, is EAGVVQSPRYKIIEKKQPVAFWCNPISGHNTLYWYLQNLGQGPELLIRYENEEAVDDSQLPKDRFSAERLKGVDSTLKIQPAELGDSAVYLCASSALPLGRRGNQPQHFGDGTRLSIL.

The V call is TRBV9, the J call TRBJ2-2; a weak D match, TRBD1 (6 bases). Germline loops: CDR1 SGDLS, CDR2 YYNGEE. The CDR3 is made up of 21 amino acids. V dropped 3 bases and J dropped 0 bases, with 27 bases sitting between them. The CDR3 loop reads CASSARSIGEKGGTNTGELFF. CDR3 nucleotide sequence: TGTGCCAGCAGCGCCCGTTCAATTGGAGAAAAAGGGGGAACGAACACCGGGGAGCTGTTTTTT.